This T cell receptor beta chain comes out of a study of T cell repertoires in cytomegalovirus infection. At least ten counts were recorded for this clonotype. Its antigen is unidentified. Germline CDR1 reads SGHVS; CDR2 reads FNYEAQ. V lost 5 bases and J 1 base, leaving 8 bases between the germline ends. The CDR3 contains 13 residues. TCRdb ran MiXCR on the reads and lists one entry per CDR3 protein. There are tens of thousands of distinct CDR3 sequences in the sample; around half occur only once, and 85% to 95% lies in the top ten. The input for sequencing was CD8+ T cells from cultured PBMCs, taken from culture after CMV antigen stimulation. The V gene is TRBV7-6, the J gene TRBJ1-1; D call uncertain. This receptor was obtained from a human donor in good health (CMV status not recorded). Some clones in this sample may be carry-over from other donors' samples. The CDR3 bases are TGTGCCAGCAGCGTCACAGAGAACACTGAAGCTTTCTTT. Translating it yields CASSVTENTEAFF.